These 20 T cell receptor beta chains share one sample of origin, sequenced in a study of cytomegalovirus exposure and HLA in healthy donors. 60 Vbeta and 13 Jbeta primers were used in PCR. The data were produced by immunoSEQ multiplex PCR, yet TCRdb's version contains in-frame clones alone and is incomplete. The sample carries about 73,000 clones, roughly 80% recorded once. Sequencing used PBMCs. These receptors were collected from a male donor in good health and CMV-seronegative.

This clone has more than one count but fewer than ten. At one of its ends the junction is not consistent with the germline gene, which may arise from a read error. V and J are TRBV27 and TRBJ1-5; 8 nucleotides align to TRBD1. The CDR3 totals 16 residues. In germline, CDR1 is MNHEY, CDR2 SMNVEV (reference sequence). CDR3 nucleotides: TGTGCCAGCAGCCCTGAAATGACAGGGGCTTACCAGCCCCAGAATTTT. Translated: CASSPEMTGAYQPQNF.

The genes are TRBV4-3 and TRBJ2-1, with D perhaps matching TRBD2 (5 bases). V was shortened by 4 bases and J by 5 bases, with 21 bases between the two germline ends. In germline, CDR1 is LGHNA, CDR2 YSLEER. This CDR3 has 17 residues. CDR3 DNA: TGCGCCAGCAGCCGAACCGGGAATATCAACCTGAACAATGAGCAGTTCTTC. Amino acid sequence: CASSRTGNINLNNEQFF.

V gene TRBV9 combines with J gene TRBJ2-5; D is uncertain. This CDR3 region has 16 residues. Germline loops: CDR1 SGDLS, CDR2 YYNGEE. The germline V and J ends were trimmed by 3 bases and 1 base, with 16 bases remaining between them. The DNA for the CDR3 is TGTGCCAGCAGCGGGCGACTTCCTCCTCTCCAAGAGACCCAGTACTTC. Its translation: CASSGRLPPLQETQYF.

The gene calls are TRBV18 and TRBJ2-7; 7 bases are a match to TRBD2. CDR3 length equals 16 residues. V trimming: 1 base; J trimming: 3 bases; junction bases outside the gene matches: 9. Germline CDR1 is KGHSH and CDR2 is LQKENI. The CDR3 nucleotides read TGTGCCAGCTCACCACGCGGCGGGAGAGACGTCTACGAGCAGTACTTC. As protein: CASSPRGGRDVYEQYF.

This clone appeared once. J is TRBJ2-5 and V is TRBV6-5, with a possible D match to TRBD2 (7 bases). Germline assignment: CDR1 MNHEY and CDR2 SVGAGI. The V and J ends lost 5 bases and 11 bases respectively, with 12 bases between them. This CDR3 has 11 residues. CDR3 in DNA: TGTGCCAGCAGTACCGGGGGGCCACAGTACTTC. This gives the protein CASSTGGPQYF.

The chain links TRBV10-1 to TRBJ1-2, with 9 positions matching TRBD1. Germline CDR1 WNHNN, CDR2 SYGVQD (reference sequence). The CDR3 consists of 14 residues. V was clipped by 5 bases and J by 5 bases; unmatched bases: 6. The CDR3 here is CASSPGTGRYGYTF. CDR3 DNA sequence: TGCGCCAGCAGTCCCGGGACAGGGAGGTATGGCTACACCTTC.

The V and J genes are TRBV29-1 and TRBJ1-2; D uncertain. CDR3 size: 13 residues. Trimming stripped 6 bases from V and 5 bases from J, with 16 bases between. CDR1 is SQVTM, CDR2 ANQGSEA, per germline. CDR3 in amino acids: CSVFFLGLYGYTF. The CDR3, as DNA: TGCAGCGTCTTTTTTCTCGGTCTATATGGCTACACCTTC. Filled out from reference TRBV29-1 and TRBJ1-2, the complete variable domain reads SAVISQKPSRDICQRGTSLTIQCQVDSQVTMMFWYRQQPGQSLTLIATANQGSEATYESGFVIDKFPISRPNLTFSTLTVSNMSPEDSSIYLCSVFFLGLYGYTFGSGTRLTVV.

The chain carries TRBV25-1 and TRBJ2-5; a possible D gene is TRBD2 (5 bases). The CDR3 length is 13 residues. With 7 bases removed from V and 5 bases from J, the gap between germline ends came to 14 bases. Germline CDR1 reads MGHDK; CDR2 reads SYGVNS. CDR3 region: CASKFGSAETQYF. CDR3 bases: TGTGCCAGCAAATTTGGGAGCGCGGAGACCCAGTACTTC. The full variable domain, completed using reference TRBV25-1 and TRBJ2-5, is EADIYQTPRYLVIGTGKKITLECSQTMGHDKMYWYQQDPGMELHLIHYSYGVNSTEKGDLSSESTVSRIRTEHFPLTLESARPSHTSQYLCASKFGSAETQYFGPGTRLLVL.

CDR3 nucleotide sequence: TGTGCCAGCTCACCCAACCCACAGGAGCCCCAGCATTTT. It encodes CASSPNPQEPQHF. J is TRBJ1-5 and V is TRBV18; the D gene is possibly TRBD1 (5 bases). Germline assignment: CDR1 KGHSH and CDR2 LQKENI. The V end lost 3 bases, the J end lost 8 bases, and 11 bases lay between the germline ends. The CDR3 has 13 residues. Complete variable domain (other parts from reference TRBV18 and TRBJ1-5): NAGVMQNPRHLVRRRGQEARLRCSPMKGHSHVYWYRQLPEEGLKFMVYLQKENIIDESGMPKERFSAEFPKEGPSILRIQQVVRGDSAAYFCASSPNPQEPQHFGDGTRLSIL.

The chain has TRBV7-2 and TRBJ2-1; D may be TRBD2 (7 bases). The ends were cut back, 5 bases at V and 4 bases at J, with 18 bases in the middle. There are 16 residues in the CDR3. Germline CDR1 SGHTA, CDR2 FQGNSA. For the CDR3, the DNA is TGTGCCAGCAGCCTCCAGAGGGGAGGGGGGTACAATGAGCAGTTCTTC. As protein: CASSLQRGGGYNEQFF.

This clone was seen a handful of times. This chain connects TRBV6-5 to TRBJ2-5, with TRBD1 identical over 10 bases. V lost 6 bases and J lost 6; bases outside the gene matches: 4. CDR1 is MNHEY and CDR2 is SVGAGI in the germline V gene. The CDR3 is 13 residues long. The CDR3 sequence is CASRRQGAKTQYF. The CDR3 bases are TGTGCCAGCAGAAGACAGGGGGCAAAGACCCAGTACTTC.

CDR3 nucleotides: TGCGCCAGCAGCTTGGATTCCGGCTCCTACGAGCAGTACTTC. Translated: CASSLDSGSYEQYF. The chain is built from TRBV5-1 and TRBJ2-7; no clear D. CDR3 length: 14 amino acids. Trimming shortened V by 0 bases and J by 0 bases, and 7 bases separated the two germline ends. Germline CDR1 and CDR2: SGHRS and YFSETQ. Full variable domain (outside the CDR3, taken from reference TRBV5-1 and TRBJ2-7): KAGVTQTPRYLIKTRGQQVTLSCSPISGHRSVSWYQQTPGQGLQFLFEYFSETQRNKGNFPGRFSGRQFSNSRSEMNVSTLELGDSALYLCASSLDSGSYEQYFGPGTRLTVT.

This clone has more than one count but fewer than ten. The genes are TRBV20-1 and TRBJ2-1; no reliable D call. From germline, CDR1 is DFQATT and CDR2 SNEGSKA (reference sequence). The V end was cut by 0 bases, the J end by 7 bases, with 4 bases between. The CDR3 spans 11 residues. CDR3 sequence: CSAREYNEQFF. The CDR3 bases are TGCAGTGCTAGAGAATATAATGAGCAGTTCTTC.

The chain uses TRBV29-1 and TRBJ1-2, with TRBD1 matching over 7 bases. The ends lost 5 bases at V and 4 bases at J; junction bases unmatched: 4. The CDR3 runs 12 residues. The germline gives CDR1 SQVTM, CDR2 ANQGSEA. As DNA, the CDR3 is TGCAGCGTTCAGGGGGTCGGCTATGGCTACACCTTC. Translated, it gives CSVQGVGYGYTF.

The J gene is TRBJ2-1, the V gene TRBV5-6, with 7 bases lining up with TRBD2. The junction had 18 bases not matched to a gene; V was cut back by 7 bases and J by 8 bases. Germline values: CDR1 SGHDT, CDR2 YYEEEE. This CDR3 is built from 16 residues. Here the CDR3 reads CASLRGGRYLWDEQFF. In DNA, the CDR3 is TGTGCCAGCCTGAGGGGCGGGAGATATCTTTGGGATGAGCAGTTCTTC.

The chain employs TRBV15 and TRBJ2-6; TRBD1 matches 8 bases. The junction had 6 bases not matched to a gene; V was cut back by 5 bases and J by 0 bases. The CDR3 consists of 17 residues. Per germline, CDR1 LNHNV and CDR2 YYDKDF (reference sequence). Written as DNA, the CDR3 is TGTGCCACCAGCTCAGGACAGGGAAACTCTGGGGCCAACGTCCTGACTTTC. Encoded protein: CATSSGQGNSGANVLTF.

CDR3 bases: TGTGCCAGCAGCAGGGAACAGGGGACATATGGCTACACCTTC. Translated, it gives CASSREQGTYGYTF. J is TRBJ1-2 and V is TRBV5-4, with TRBD1 identical over 7 bases. Per germline, CDR1 SGHNT and CDR2 YYREEE (reference sequence). V dropped 4 bases and J dropped 5; count of bases not matched to a gene: 8. The CDR3 is made up of 14 amino acids.

This clone was detected once. V gene TRBV29-1 combines with J gene TRBJ1-4, with 9 bases fitting TRBD1. From germline, CDR1 is SQVTM and CDR2 ANQGSEA. The V segment lost 3 bases and the J segment 6 bases; nucleotides outside the gene matches: 5. This CDR3 is built from 14 residues. CDR3 amino acids: CSVDTGQGDEKLFF. DNA of the CDR3: TGCAGCGTTGATACGGGACAGGGTGATGAAAAACTGTTTTTT.

The chain combines TRBV27 with TRBJ1-2; TRBD1 aligns across 9 bases. Germline V gene data show CDR1 as MNHEY and CDR2 as SMNVEV (reference sequence). CDR3 length: 16 amino acids. The V and J ends lost 5 bases and 6 bases, in that order; junction bases with no gene match: 13. CDR3 bases: TGTGCCAGCAGTCCCTGGGACAGGGTGAGACTACATGGCTACACCTTC. The encoded protein is CASSPWDRVRLHGYTF.

V is TRBV4-3 and J is TRBJ1-1, with D tentatively TRBD1 (6 bases). V was trimmed by 6 bases and J by 4 bases, leaving 12 bases between them. Germline V lookup: CDR1 LGHNA, CDR2 YSLEER. The CDR3 sequence is 13 residues long. Here the CDR3 reads CASRRDTSTEAFF. DNA of the CDR3: TGCGCCAGCAGACGGGACACTTCCACTGAAGCTTTCTTT.